The rows below give T cell receptor beta chains drawn from one sample of a study of T cell responses to AZD1222 COVID-19 vaccine. Data came from immunoSEQ multiplex PCR; TCRdb stores just in-frame clones and leaves some out. The sample lists under 80,000 clones, around 88% seen once, with about a fifth in the top ten. Sequencing used peripheral blood, obtained on day 0 of AZD1222 vaccination. All receptors derive from an adult in good health. The CDR3 runs from the conserved cysteine through the conserved F or W. The D gene is left open where the match is weak. Not all rows give a size; the values are once, few, many and, for expanded clones, a class.

V	J	D	size	CDR3	DNA
TRBV5-4	TRBJ2-5	TRBD2	-	CASSLLAGVMETQYF	TGTGCCAGCAGCTTACTAGCGGGGGTTATGGAGACCCAGTACTTC
TRBV30	TRBJ2-7	-	-	CAYGPGLLSYEQYF	TGTGCCTATGGACCGGGACTCCTCTCCTACGAGCAGTACTTC
TRBV27	TRBJ2-5	TRBD2	once	CASTRTSGQETQYF	TGTGCCAGCACCCGGACTAGCGGCCAAGAGACCCAGTACTTC
TRBV10-3	TRBJ2-1	TRBD1	-	CAISADRVNEQFF	TGTGCCATCAGCGCGGACAGGGTCAATGAGCAGTTCTTC
TRBV5-1	TRBJ1-4	-	-	CASSLAKASNEKLFF	TGCGCCAGCAGCTTGGCTAAAGCTTCTAATGAAAAACTGTTTTTT
TRBV29-1	TRBJ1-1	-	-	CSVERGRSDTEAFF	TGCAGCGTTGAACGGGGGAGGAGTGACACTGAAGCTTTCTTT
TRBV6-1	TRBJ1-2	-	-	CASSDRYRDGYTF	TGTGCCAGCAGTGACAGGTACAGGGACGGCTACACCTTC
TRBV30	TRBJ2-3	-	-	CAWIPMYGTQYF	TGTGCCTGGATCCCCATGTACGGAACGCAGTATTTT
TRBV19	TRBJ1-5	TRBD1	once	CASSIRGQVNNQPQHF	TGTGCCAGTAGTATAAGGGGACAGGTCAATAATCAGCCCCAGCATTTT
TRBV27	TRBJ1-5	-	many	CASSLSAGPNQPQHF	TGTGCCAGCAGTTTATCCGCGGGGCCCAATCAGCCCCAGCATTTT
TRBV28	TRBJ1-5	-	few	CASNLPNQPQHF	TGTGCCAGCAACCTCCCCAATCAGCCCCAGCATTTT
TRBV4-1	TRBJ1-2	-	once	CASSQGDRANYGYTF	TGCGCCAGCAGCCAAGGCGACAGAGCAAACTATGGCTACACCTTC
TRBV7-6	TRBJ1-3	-	-	CASSSSPSGTRNTIYF	TGTGCCAGCAGTTCCTCCCCATCAGGGACCAGAAACACCATATATTTT
TRBV5-1	TRBJ1-1	-	once	CASSPGQATEAFF	TGCGCCAGCAGCCCAGGGCAGGCCACTGAAGCTTTCTTT
TRBV16	TRBJ1-1	-	-	CASSSDRNTEAFF	TGTGCCAGCAGCTCGGACAGGAACACTGAAGCTTTCTTT
TRBV19	TRBJ1-6	-	-	CASSLGGTSPLHF	TGTGCCAGTAGCCTCGGGGGGACCTCACCCCTCCACTTT
TRBV2	TRBJ1-6	-	-	CASSARTGDVFSNSPLHF	TGTGCCAGCAGTGCCCGTACAGGAGACGTCTTTTCGAATTCACCCCTCCACTTT
TRBV7-9	TRBJ1-6	-	-	CASKIQARNSPLHF	TGTGCCAGCAAAATACAGGCCCGAAATTCACCCCTCCACTTT